Described below is a single T cell receptor beta chain sequence and its context. Its antigen is undetermined. CDR1 and CDR2 from the germline V gene are MDHEN and SYDVKM. The CDR3 sequence is 11 residues long. The record originates from a study of OX40 agonist ivuxolimab in advanced cancers. Overall study: An agonistic human IgG2 monoclonal antibody against OX40 (CD134) was given.

Findings of the study overall: On average, a greater number of expanded clones characterised CD8+ T cells relative to CD4+. Clonal expansion from baseline to week 6 occurred in both CD4+ and CD8+ T cells.

Clones were sequenced by immunoSEQ multiplex PCR, and TCRdb holds only the in-frame ones, with some missing. The sample records 56,000 or so clones, over 80% being singletons. This chain connects TRBV28 to TRBJ2-5, with D perhaps matching TRBD1 (6 bases). The sequence came from an adult with an advanced solid tumor such as melanoma, head and neck, liver or kidney cancer. The sequencing used CD4+ or CD8+ T cells sorted from blood, collected in a trial of the OX40 agonist ivuxolimab. DNA of the CDR3: TGTGGGACAGAATGGCAAGAGACCCAGTACTTC. It translates to CGTEWQETQYF.